The sequence of this T cell receptor beta chain was determined in a study of T cell responses to AZD1222 COVID-19 vaccine. General study findings and limits: Donors were chiefly white British, with a greater number of females, and clonal diversity was perhaps underestimated.

TCRdb's table, derived via immunoSEQ multiplex PCR, lists solely in-frame clones and lacks some. This sample carries about 150,000 clones, approximately 90% of them seen once, and the ten largest clones take more than 6.5%. Details on this clone: Antigen unknown.

Per germline, CDR1 SGHTA and CDR2 FQGNSA. V was cut by 4 bases and J by 2 bases, with 15 bases left in between. The CDR3 loop spans 15 amino acids. This clonotype originated in an adult who had recovered from COVID-19. The sample consisted of peripheral blood, taken after recovery from COVID-19. The chain recombines TRBV7-2 with TRBJ2-7, with D perhaps TRBD1 or TRBD2 (5 bases each). CDR3 sequence: CASSSAWGIPYEQYF. The CDR3 DNA is TGTGCCAGCAGCTCCGCTTGGGGGATACCCTACGAGCAGTACTTC.